These 17 T cell receptor beta chains came from one sample sequenced in a study of OX40 agonist ivuxolimab in advanced cancers. TCRdb's copy holds only in-frame clones and misses some; the assay was immunoSEQ multiplex PCR. The data contain around 45,000 clones, about 74% of them singletons. The sample here was CD4+ or CD8+ T cells sorted from blood, taken in a trial of the OX40 agonist ivuxolimab. Source of these receptors: an adult with an advanced solid tumor such as melanoma, head and neck, liver or kidney cancer.

The chain carries TRBV5-1 and TRBJ1-1; tentatively, D is TRBD1 (5 bases). CDR3 size: 15 residues. In germline, CDR1 is SGHRS, CDR2 YFSETQ. V was cut by 0 bases and J by 4 bases, with 13 bases left in between. CDR3 DNA sequence: TGCGCCAGCAGCTTGGCCGTGTTGGGGGGCACTGAAGCTTTCTTT. Translated, it gives CASSLAVLGGTEAFF.

Here the CDR3 reads CASSFLTQGSNQPQHF. DNA for the CDR3: TGTGCCAGCAGTTTCTTAACTCAGGGGAGCAATCAGCCCCAGCATTTT. The chain couples TRBV28 to TRBJ1-5; tentatively, D is TRBD1 (6 bases). CDR1 is MDHEN, CDR2 SYDVKM, per germline. CDR3 length: 16 amino acids. V lost 3 bases to trimming and J lost 1 base, with 13 bases between them.

The V gene is TRBV4-2, the J gene TRBJ2-2; 8 nucleotides align to TRBD1. Germline CDR1 is LGHNA and CDR2 is YNFKEQ. V was clipped by 3 bases and J by 3 bases; unmatched bases: 6. This CDR3 region has 16 residues. CDR3: CASSHTGQGDTGELFF. CDR3 DNA: TGTGCCAGCAGCCATACCGGACAGGGAGACACCGGGGAGCTGTTTTTT.

This chain uses TRBV6-1 with TRBJ2-7; D remains ambiguous. CDR1 and CDR2 from the germline V gene are MNHNS and SASEGT. V gave up 6 bases and J gave up 6 bases, with 21 bases separating them. The CDR3 is 15 residues long. The CDR3 nucleotides read TGTGCCAGCAGCCCCGCCCGGGCGATCCTAGGCGAGCAGTACTTC. This sequence encodes CASSPARAILGEQYF.

This rearrangement joins TRBV5-8 to TRBJ2-5; TRBD1 matches at 8 bases. Germline CDR1 reads SGHTS; CDR2 reads YDEGEE. V was clipped by 1 base and J by 2 bases; unmatched bases: 1. The CDR3 is 14 residues long. This CDR3 is CASSLWDRQETQYF. CDR3 bases: TGTGCCAGCAGCTTGTGGGACAGGCAAGAGACCCAGTACTTC.

The chain has TRBV28 and TRBJ1-5; D not resolved. Trimming took off 6 bases at V and 9 bases at J, with 18 bases between the two ends. The CDR3 consists of 14 residues. CDR1 is MDHEN, CDR2 SYDVKM, per germline. CDR3: CASRSPGLNAPQHF. CDR3 bases: TGTGCCAGCAGGTCGCCGGGCCTTAACGCGCCCCAGCATTTT.

The chain carries TRBV6-5 and TRBJ1-2; no clear D gene. The CDR3 runs 15 residues. With 0 bases removed from V and 7 bases from J, the gap between germline ends came to 15 bases. Germline V gene sequence: CDR1 MNHEY, CDR2 SVGAGI. The CDR3 protein is CASSYSGSISSGYTF. CDR3 DNA sequence: TGTGCCAGCAGTTACTCAGGCAGCATTTCCTCTGGCTACACCTTC.

This rearrangement joins TRBV27 to TRBJ2-3; a weak D match, TRBD2 (5 bases). CDR3 length equals 12 residues. Germline loops: CDR1 MNHEY, CDR2 SMNVEV (reference sequence). Trimming pared 6 bases from V and 4 bases from J, leaving 8 bases between. The CDR3 reads CASRRASDTQYF. DNA for the CDR3: TGTGCCAGCAGGCGGGCCTCAGATACGCAGTATTTT.

The rearrangement joins TRBV7-9 to TRBJ2-7; no clear D gene. The V gene lost 1 base and the J gene lost 5 bases, with 9 bases spanning the gap. Germline V CDR1 and CDR2: SEHNR, FQNEAQ (reference sequence). This CDR3 has 13 amino acids. CDR3 coding DNA: TGTGCCAGCAGCTTAGTGTCCACGCACGAGCAGTACTTC. Encoded protein: CASSLVSTHEQYF.

V is TRBV14 and J is TRBJ1-5, with TRBD1 matching 10 bases. There are 15 residues in the CDR3. After removal of 4 bases from V and 1 base from J, the junction contained 1 base not matched to a gene. The V gene's germline CDR1 is SGHDN and CDR2 FVKESK. CDR3 nucleotides: TGTGCCAGCAGCCGGACAGGGGGGAGCAATCAGCCCCAGCATTTT. Translating gives CASSRTGGSNQPQHF.

V and J are TRBV4-2 and TRBJ2-7, with 9 bases lining up with TRBD2. CDR1 is LGHNA, CDR2 YNFKEQ, per germline. V was clipped by 5 bases and J by 0 bases; unmatched bases: 8. The CDR3 contains 16 residues. The CDR3 region is CASSSKTSGNSYEQYF. The DNA of the CDR3 is TGTGCCAGCAGCTCTAAGACTAGCGGCAACTCCTACGAGCAGTACTTC.

This clone came up a few times. DNA for the CDR3: TGTGCCATTCAGGGTGGGGGCAATCAGCCCCAGCATTTT. It encodes CAIQGGGNQPQHF. The rearrangement links TRBV10-3 to TRBJ1-5, with a weak D call TRBD1 (5 bases). Germline CDR1 ENHRY, CDR2 SYGVKD. The CDR3 is made up of 13 amino acids. V was trimmed by 9 bases and J by 2 bases, leaving 11 bases between them.

The chain combines TRBV5-4 with TRBJ1-2; D not resolved. The CDR3 sequence is 13 residues long. Trimming removed 7 bases at V and 5 bases at J, with 15 bases between. Germline CDR1 is SGHNT and CDR2 is YYREEE (reference sequence). The CDR3 DNA reads TGTGCCAGCTCTCCGGGAGCCCAATATGGCTACACCTTC. Encoded protein: CASSPGAQYGYTF.

The chain links TRBV6-1 to TRBJ1-2; D is possibly TRBD1 (6 bases). From germline, CDR1 is MNHNS and CDR2 SASEGT. CDR3 size: 13 residues. The V end lost 6 bases, the J end lost 2 bases, and 10 bases lay between the germline ends. The CDR3, as DNA: TGTGCCAGCAGGATACAGGGCAACTATGGCTACACCTTC. The encoded protein is CASRIQGNYGYTF.

This rearrangement joins TRBV6-4 to TRBJ2-7; TRBD2 aligns across 10 bases. The CDR3 length is 14 residues. The V segment lost 5 bases and the J segment 1 base; nucleotides outside the gene matches: 2. Germline CDR1 MRHNA, CDR2 SNTAGT. For the CDR3, the DNA is TGTGCCAGCAGTAAACTAGCGGGATCCTACGAGCAGTACTTC. Protein sequence: CASSKLAGSYEQYF.

The chain links TRBV7-2 to TRBJ2-3, with 9 bases fitting TRBD2. CDR1 is SGHTA and CDR2 is FQGNSA in the germline V gene. With V trimmed by 3 bases and J by 7 bases, 11 bases remained unmatched. This CDR3 contains 16 residues. CDR3 amino acids: CASSLRGGRAPHTQYF. In nucleotides, the CDR3 is TGTGCCAGCAGCTTGAGGGGCGGGAGGGCCCCCCATACGCAGTATTTT.

The chain uses TRBV6-6 and TRBJ1-1; D remains unclear. The V end lost 5 bases, the J end lost 0 bases, and 13 bases lay between the germline ends. Germline CDR1 reads MNHNY; CDR2 reads SVGAGI (reference sequence). The CDR3 has 15 amino acids. Here the CDR3 DNA reads TGTGCCAGCAGTCCCCCTGGGTCCGTGAACACTGAAGCTTTCTTT. This encodes CASSPPGSVNTEAFF.